Following are 9 T cell receptor beta chains from one sample sequenced in a study of T cells after posttransplantation cyclophosphamide. TCRdb's table, derived via immunoSEQ multiplex PCR, lists solely in-frame clones and lacks some. Here the sample spans around 4,800 clones, 65% to 90% being singletons. Cyclophosphamide on days +3 and +4 followed busulfan-fludarabine conditioning and a marrow graft. The specimen was PBMCs, collected 86 days after allogeneic stem cell transplant with posttransplant cyclophosphamide. The receptors derive from a male patient in his fifties who received an allogeneic stem cell transplant from an unrelated donor, was CMV-positive, and had acute GVHD only. Some T cells may be provided by the graft donor.

This clone qualifies as large (0.1 to 1%). V gene TRBV19 combines with J gene TRBJ1-1; no clear D. In germline, CDR1 is LNHDA, CDR2 SQIVND (reference sequence). V was clipped by 5 bases and J by 1 base, with 11 bases between them. The CDR3 is 14 residues long. This CDR3 reads CASSSRLANTEAFF. As DNA, the CDR3 is TGTGCCAGTAGTTCACGACTCGCGAACACTGAAGCTTTCTTT.

The table lists this clone with a few counts. The V gene is TRBV11-3, the J gene TRBJ2-5; TRBD2 aligns across 11 bases. J gave up 2 bases and V 5 bases, and 7 bases lay outside the gene matches. The CDR3 contains 16 residues. CDR1 SGHNT and CDR2 YENEEA come from the germline V gene. The CDR3 sequence: CASSPGTSGAQETQYF. CDR3 nucleotide sequence: TGTGCCAGCAGCCCGGGGACTAGCGGAGCGCAAGAGACCCAGTACTTC.

The gene calls are TRBV2 and TRBJ1-6; D is possibly TRBD1 (5 bases). The CDR3 length is 15 residues. CDR1 SNHLY and CDR2 FYNNEI come from the germline V gene. Trimming removed 1 base at V and 10 bases at J, with 14 bases between. The chain's CDR3 is CASSEGSGRGSPLHF. CDR3 nucleotide sequence: TGTGCCAGCAGTGAAGGTTCAGGGCGAGGATCACCCCTCCACTTT.

For the CDR3, the DNA is TGTGCCAGCTCCCCCAGGGGGACTAGTAATGAAAAACTGTTTTTT. This translates into CASSPRGTSNEKLFF. This chain uses TRBV6-1 with TRBJ1-4; 7 nucleotides line up with TRBD1. J was trimmed by 4 bases and V by 8 bases; bases with no gene match: 10. CDR1 and CDR2 (germline): MNHNS, SASEGT. The CDR3 has 15 residues.

This chain links TRBV11-2 with TRBJ2-1; 7 bases match TRBD2. The CDR3 is 16 amino acids. After removal of 2 bases from V and 3 bases from J, the junction contained 7 bases not matched to a gene. Germline CDR1 and CDR2: SGHAT and FQNNGV. The CDR3 region is CASSLLRSGRYNEQFF. For the CDR3, the DNA is TGTGCCAGCAGCTTATTACGTAGCGGGCGCTACAATGAGCAGTTCTTC.

This CDR3 is CASSLGQGAGNTIYF. The CDR3 bases are TGTGCCAGCAGCCTGGGACAGGGGGCTGGAAACACCATATATTTT. This chain uses TRBV5-4 with TRBJ1-3; TRBD1 agrees at 11 bases. The CDR3 has 15 amino acids. Germline values: CDR1 SGHNT, CDR2 YYREEE (reference sequence). After removal of 4 bases from V and 2 bases from J, the junction contained 2 bases not matched to a gene. The whole variable domain, remainder taken from reference TRBV5-4 and TRBJ1-3, is ETGVTQSPTHLIKTRGQQVTLRCSSQSGHNTVSWYQQALGQGPQFIFQYYREEENGRGNFPPRFSGLQFPNYSSELNVNALELDDSALYLCASSLGQGAGNTIYFGEGSWLTVV.

The chain joins TRBV28 to TRBJ2-5, with a possible D match to TRBD2 (6 bases). V dropped 7 bases and J dropped 3 bases, with 18 bases sitting between them. Germline lookup yields CDR1 MDHEN and CDR2 SYDVKM. This CDR3 has 15 amino acids. Here the CDR3 DNA reads TGTGCCAGCAACACGGGGGAGGCCTCCAAAGAGACCCAGTACTTC. Protein sequence: CASNTGEASKETQYF.

CDR3 sequence reads: CASSSLRPVGTEAFF. The CDR3 coding sequence is TGTGCCAGCAGCTCCCTTCGCCCGGTTGGCACTGAAGCTTTCTTT. The rearrangement links TRBV5-4 to TRBJ1-1; D uncertain. Trimming stripped 3 bases from V and 4 bases from J, with 16 bases between. This CDR3 is 15 amino acids long. CDR1 is SGHNT and CDR2 is YYREEE in the germline V gene (reference sequence).

The chain uses TRBV27 and TRBJ2-3; TRBD1 matches at 7 bases. V was clipped by 6 bases and J by 2 bases; unmatched bases: 11. CDR3 length: 16 amino acids. Germline CDR1 reads MNHEY; CDR2 reads SMNVEV (reference sequence). CDR3 DNA: TGTGCCAGCAGACAGGGGCTTCGGAGAGTCACAGATACGCAGTATTTT. Translated: CASRQGLRRVTDTQYF.